These T cell receptor beta chains were read from a single sample in a study of T cells expressing NK-cell markers. TCRdb derives one entry per CDR3 protein from the 5' RACE reads, leaving out DNA. The repertoire table contains 150,000 to 180,000 distinct CDR3 sequences. The sequenced sample consisted of blood T cells: a sorted CD56 or NKG2C T cell subset, CD4+ or CD8+ T cells, or bulk PBMC T cells (not recorded which). These receptors came from a woman aged 45-60 years in good health. The CDR3 runs from the conserved cysteine through the conserved F or W.

J,V,CDR3
TRBJ2-1,TRBV12-3/TRBV12-4,CASSREAGNEQFF
TRBJ2-7,TRBV24-1,CATSDWAGGAEQYF
TRBJ1-1,TRBV4-1,CASSQDVQNTEAFF
TRBJ1-4,TRBV10-3,CAIGNSEKLFF
TRBJ2-3,TRBV12-3/TRBV12-4,CASSPWTSGSTDTQYF
TRBJ2-1,TRBV7-9,CASSPRTGVNEQFF
TRBJ2-1,TRBV7-8,CASSLEDTTSYNEQFF
TRBJ2-4,TRBV2,CASIGPFNIQYF
TRBJ2-1,TRBV7-9,CVVANPTDPGIGYNEQFF
TRBJ2-1,TRBV2,CASSTDRGEYNEQFF
TRBJ2-2,TRBV3-1,CASSNHSGTTLGGELFF
TRBJ2-1,TRBV19,CASSMGTANEQFF
TRBJ2-1,TRBV20-1,CSARAPSYNEQFF
TRBJ2-1,TRBV7-8,CASSLARARSSEQFF
TRBJ1-3,TRBV12-3/TRBV12-4,CASSLGTYSGNTIYF
TRBJ2-7,TRBV4-2,CASSQGGKREQYF
TRBJ2-3,TRBV13,CASSIDRGDTQYF
TRBJ2-5,TRBV15,CATSRDRGRETQYF
TRBJ2-1,TRBV5-5,CASSLERYNEQFF
TRBJ2-1,TRBV7-9,CASSPGSNNEQFF